This passage covers 5 T cell receptor beta chains from one sample sequenced in a study of blood T cell repertoires in COVID-19. Clones were sequenced by immunoSEQ multiplex PCR, and TCRdb holds only the in-frame ones, with some missing. The sample has 70,000 to 95,000 clones, roughly nine tenths seen once. The sample was peripheral blood. The receptor set was obtained from a woman of 80 years or more with active COVID-19.

The V gene is TRBV6-2 or TRBV6-3, the J gene TRBJ1-6; TRBD1 agrees at 7 bases. Germline CDR1 reads MNHEY; CDR2 reads SVGEGT. The CDR3 consists of 16 residues. Germline trimming cut 5 bases from V and 7 bases from J; bases unmatched to any gene: 11. CDR3 region: CASSNQGQLKNSPLHF. The CDR3 coding sequence is TGTGCCAGCAGTAACCAGGGACAGCTGAAAAATTCACCCCTCCACTTT.

The chain is built from TRBV7-8 and TRBJ2-1; a weak D match, TRBD2 (5 bases). The CDR3 is 15 amino acids. V gave up 7 bases and J gave up 2 bases, with 15 bases separating them. CDR1 is SGHVS, CDR2 FQNEAQ, per germline. For the CDR3, the DNA is TGTGCCAGCAAACCTGGCGGGCGTACCTACAATGAGCAGTTCTTC. This translates into CASKPGGRTYNEQFF.

The chain has TRBV11-2 and TRBJ1-1; D ambiguous. The length of the CDR3 is 12 residues. Trimming left V 5 bases short and J 0 bases short, with 4 bases between. Germline V lookup: CDR1 SGHAT, CDR2 FQNNGV. This CDR3 is CASSRVNTEAFF. The CDR3 DNA sequence: TGTGCCAGCAGCCGAGTGAACACTGAAGCTTTCTTT.

This clone was observed a few times. J is TRBJ2-1 and V is TRBV19, with 8 bases aligning to TRBD1. CDR1 is LNHDA and CDR2 is SQIVND in the germline V gene (reference sequence). This CDR3 contains 15 residues. With 4 bases clipped from V and 3 bases from J, the junction kept 5 bases outside the gene matches. Here the CDR3 DNA reads TGTGCCAGTAGTACCCAGGGGGCGGACTACAATGAGCAGTTCTTC. Translated: CASSTQGADYNEQFF.

V and J are TRBV18 and TRBJ2-7; the D gene is possibly TRBD2 (6 bases). The ends were cut back, 4 bases at V and 0 bases at J, with 13 bases in the middle. CDR3 length: 15 amino acids. Germline assignment: CDR1 KGHSH and CDR2 LQKENI. In DNA, the CDR3 is TGTGCCAGCTCACGGCGGGACTCAAGCTCCTACGAGCAGTACTTC. It translates to CASSRRDSSSYEQYF.